This TCR beta chain was sequenced for a study of regulatory T cells in long-lasting Graves disease. This clonotype occurred many times. Its antigen is unknown. Researchers made TCR beta libraries by using iRepertoire HTBI primers and running Arm-PCR on CDR3 regions. MiXCR, applied by TCRdb to the multiplex PCR reads, yields one record per CDR3 protein. The sample has 350,000 to 500,000 distinct CDR3 sequences; roughly 21% are singletons. Findings of the study overall: There were preferences for TRBV28, TRBJ1-2 and TRBJ2-5 in persistent disease.

V shed 4 bases, J shed 5 bases, and the junction held 8 bases outside the gene matches. The germline V gene encodes CDR1 SGHDT and CDR2 YYEEEE. The CDR3 is made up of 14 amino acids. As to time point: persistent/refractory GD, antithyroid drugs over 5 years with positive TRAb. Researchers made the TCR library from RNA that was extracted from PBMCs. The chain carries TRBV5-6 and TRBJ2-5, with 7 bases matching TRBD1. The source material was peripheral blood mononuclear cells (PBMCs), sampled when the disease was refractory, from a patient treated with antithyroid drugs. The clonotype was recovered from a female donor with Graves disease. The CDR3 DNA reads as TGTGCCAGCAGCCCCACAGGGGCCGCGGAGACCCAGTACTTC. Translating gives CASSPTGAAETQYF.